The 19 T cell receptor beta chains below come from one sample, sequenced in a study of OX40 agonist ivuxolimab in advanced cancers. Clones were read by immunoSEQ multiplex PCR, and TCRdb kept only the in-frame ones, dropping some. Among approximately 100,000 clones listed, approximately 86% were seen once. The specimen comprised CD4+ or CD8+ T cells sorted from blood, sampled in a trial of the OX40 agonist ivuxolimab. These receptors all come from an adult with an advanced solid tumor such as melanoma, head and neck, liver or kidney cancer.

This clone was found a few times. For the CDR3, the DNA is TGCGCCAGCAGCCAGGAAAACAGTCTAGAGGCAGAGACCCAGTACTTC. It is translated as CASSQENSLEAETQYF. The chain joins TRBV4-3 to TRBJ2-5, with unresolved D. Deletions cut 3 bases from V and 4 bases from J, with 18 bases between. This CDR3 is 16 amino acids long. Germline assignment: CDR1 LGHNA and CDR2 YSLEER.

This sequence joins TRBV7-9 and TRBJ2-1, with TRBD2 identical over 10 bases. The CDR3 runs 14 residues. Germline assignment: CDR1 SEHNR and CDR2 FQNEAQ (reference sequence). V lost 3 bases to trimming and J lost 7 bases; unmatched junction nucleotides: 3. CDR3 nucleotide sequence: TGTGCCAGCAGCTTTCCTAGCGGGGGAAATGAGCAGTTCTTC. Its translation is CASSFPSGGNEQFF.

This clone was picked up a small number of times. V and J are TRBV6-5 and TRBJ2-7; a weak D match, TRBD2 (6 bases). Trimming left V 6 bases short and J 5 bases short, with 17 bases between. The germline gives CDR1 MNHEY, CDR2 SVGAGI. The CDR3 extends over 14 amino acids. CDR3 in DNA: TGTGCCAGCAGCCCGCTAGAGGGAGGCGACGAGCAGTACTTC. Protein: CASSPLEGGDEQYF.

The J gene is TRBJ2-7, the V gene TRBV5-5; D not certain. This CDR3 is 14 amino acids long. CDR1 SGHKS and CDR2 YYEKEE come from the germline V gene (reference sequence). Trimming took 4 bases from V and 2 from J, leaving 13 bases between them. The CDR3 reads CASSPGLGAYEQYF. CDR3 bases: TGTGCCAGCAGCCCCGGGCTGGGTGCCTACGAGCAGTACTTC. The entire variable domain, with the rest obtained from reference TRBV5-5 and TRBJ2-7, is as follows: DAGVTQSPTHLIKTRGQQVTLRCSPISGHKSVSWYQQVLGQGPQFIFQYYEKEERGRGNFPDRFSARQFPNYSSELNVNALLLGDSALYLCASSPGLGAYEQYFGPGTRLTVT.

The chain recombines TRBV18 with TRBJ2-5; D not certain. The germline V and J ends were trimmed by 0 bases and 1 base, with 9 bases remaining between them. In germline, CDR1 is KGHSH, CDR2 LQKENI. CDR3 length: 15 residues. The CDR3 region has the DNA TGTGCCAGCTCACCACCCCCATACCTCCAAGAGACCCAGTACTTC. As protein: CASSPPPYLQETQYF.

The chain is built from TRBV5-1 and TRBJ2-1; 10 bases map to TRBD2. J lost 4 bases, V lost 4 bases, and 5 bases had no gene match. The CDR3 extends over 15 amino acids. Germline CDR1 and CDR2: SGHRS and YFSETQ. CDR3 sequence (DNA): TGCGCCAGCAGCCCGTCTAGCGGGAGTTACAATGAGCAGTTCTTC. Protein sequence: CASSPSSGSYNEQFF.

The gene calls are TRBV7-9 and TRBJ2-1; D gene unclear. V dropped 1 base and J dropped 4 bases, with 23 bases sitting between them. Germline CDR1 SEHNR, CDR2 FQNEAQ (reference sequence). The CDR3 extends over 19 amino acids. CDR3 in DNA: TGTGCCAGCAGCTTAGAGGATTACGGGTGGACCCGAAGGTACAATGAGCAGTTCTTC. It yields the protein CASSLEDYGWTRRYNEQFF.

V usage is TRBV10-2 and J usage is TRBJ2-1, with TRBD1 identical over 7 bases. The V segment lost 3 bases and the J segment 7 bases; nucleotides outside the gene matches: 6. The germline V gene encodes CDR1 WSHSY and CDR2 SAAADI. This CDR3 is built from 14 residues. CDR3: CASSDMTGYNEQFF. As DNA, the CDR3 is TGCGCCAGCAGTGATATGACAGGGTATAATGAGCAGTTCTTC.

This clone has a handful of counts. This chain joins TRBV5-1 and TRBJ2-2, with D uncertain. The CDR3 consists of 16 residues. Trimming took off 4 bases at V and 5 bases at J, with 18 bases between the two ends. Germline V CDR1 and CDR2: SGHRS, YFSETQ. The CDR3 DNA reads TGCGCCAGCAGCCTCTTAGGCATGGCCAATACCGGGGAGCTGTTTTTT. Translated: CASSLLGMANTGELFF.

CDR3 nucleotide sequence: TGTGCCACCAGCAGCGGGGGAATGAGGGAGACCCAGTACTTC. It specifies CATSSGGMRETQYF. V is TRBV15 and J is TRBJ2-5; D is perhaps TRBD2 (6 bases). Per germline, CDR1 LNHNV and CDR2 YYDKDF (reference sequence). The CDR3 has 14 amino acids. The V and J ends lost 3 bases and 5 bases respectively, with 13 bases between them. Combining the CDR3 with reference TRBV15 and TRBJ2-5 gives the whole variable domain DAMVIQNPRYQVTQFGKPVTLSCSQTLNHNVMYWYQQKSSQAPKLLFHYYDKDFNNEADTPDNFQSRRPNTSFCFLDIRSPGLGDTAMYLCATSSGGMRETQYFGPGTRLLVL.

The J gene is TRBJ1-4, the V gene TRBV19, with 9 bases matching TRBD1. CDR1 and CDR2 from the germline V gene are LNHDA and SQIVND (reference sequence). The CDR3 has 14 amino acids. V lost 2 bases, J lost 7 bases, and 2 bases stayed unmatched. The CDR3 coding sequence is TGTGCCAGTAGTATAACGACAGGGGGTGAAAAACTGTTTTTT. This codes for CASSITTGGEKLFF.

The rearrangement links TRBV28 to TRBJ1-4; D is possibly TRBD1 (5 bases). This CDR3 contains 17 residues. Trimming shortened V by 1 base and J by 8 bases, and 20 bases separated the two germline ends. The V gene's germline CDR1 is MDHEN and CDR2 SYDVKM. CDR3 loop: CASSLFRGVGLLEKLFF. The CDR3 DNA reads TGTGCCAGCAGTTTATTTAGAGGGGTAGGGTTGTTAGAAAAACTGTTTTTT.

The CDR3 DNA reads TGTGCCATCACTTCAGGGGGCGGCACAGATACGCAGTATTTT. Protein sequence: CAITSGGGTDTQYF. The chain employs TRBV10-3 and TRBJ2-3; 8 bases align to TRBD1. The CDR3 runs 14 residues. Germline values: CDR1 ENHRY, CDR2 SYGVKD. V lost 7 bases, J lost 1 base, and 4 bases stayed unmatched.

V and J are TRBV5-6 and TRBJ2-1; tentatively, D is TRBD1 (7 bases). The V gene's germline CDR1 is SGHDT and CDR2 YYEEEE. The ends were cut back, 2 bases at V and 7 bases at J, with 16 bases in the middle. CDR3 length equals 15 residues. DNA of the CDR3: TGTGCCAGCAGCTTACAGGGGAGGACGGGGAATGAGCAGTTCTTC. It codes for CASSLQGRTGNEQFF.

The V gene is TRBV11-2, the J gene TRBJ2-4, with a possible D match to TRBD2 (5 bases). The germline CDR1 and CDR2 sequences are SGHAT and FQNNGV. CDR3 length: 13 amino acids. V was shortened by 0 bases and J by 9 bases, with 9 bases between the two germline ends. In nucleotides, the CDR3 is TGTGCCAGCAGCTTAGATCCCCGGGGCATTCAGTACTTC. Translation gives CASSLDPRGIQYF.

The rearrangement uses TRBV15 and TRBJ1-2; D uncertain. Trimming took 5 bases from V and 8 from J, leaving 12 bases between them. Germline V gene sequence: CDR1 LNHNV, CDR2 YYDKDF (reference sequence). This CDR3 region has 12 residues. The CDR3 nucleotides read TGTGCCACCAGCGGTGACTTCCGCGGCTACACCTTC. It is translated as CATSGDFRGYTF.

This CDR3 reads CASSLLDRGHNEQFF. The CDR3 nucleotides read TGTGCCAGCAGTTTATTGGACAGGGGCCACAATGAGCAGTTCTTC. The chain is built from TRBV28 and TRBJ2-1, with 9 bases lining up with TRBD1. Germline CDR1 and CDR2: MDHEN and SYDVKM. CDR3 size: 15 residues. The V and J ends lost 1 base and 5 bases, in that order; junction bases with no gene match: 3.

This chain joins TRBV28 and TRBJ2-5; D is undetermined. The CDR3 has 12 amino acids. The germline V and J ends were trimmed by 3 bases and 4 bases, with 6 bases remaining between them. Germline V CDR1 and CDR2: MDHEN, SYDVKM. CDR3 in DNA: TGTGCCAGCAGTTTGTATAGAGAGACCCAGTACTTC. This codes for CASSLYRETQYF.

In nucleotides, the CDR3 is TGTGCCAGCAGCTTAAGCGGGGGGGGGTTAGATACGCAGTATTTT. Translation gives CASSLSGGGLDTQYF. The chain links TRBV7-2 to TRBJ2-3, with TRBD2 identical over 10 bases. V was clipped by 2 bases and J by 5 bases; unmatched bases: 4. Per germline, CDR1 SGHTA and CDR2 FQGNSA. The CDR3 length is 15 residues.